The 8 T cell receptor beta chains below come from one sample, sequenced in a study of cytomegalovirus exposure and HLA in healthy donors. Amplification used 60 Vbeta primers and 13 Jbeta primers. Produced via immunoSEQ multiplex PCR; TCRdb's table is partial and in-frame only. Of 150,000 to 200,000 clones listed, approximately 71% are singletons. Sequenced sample: PBMCs. These receptors were collected from a woman in her 40s in good health and CMV-seropositive.

This chain joins TRBV5-5 and TRBJ2-1, with D perhaps TRBD2 (6 bases). Trimming cost V 0 bases and J 5 bases, with 12 bases left between them. Germline V gene lookup returns CDR1 SGHKS and CDR2 YYEKEE (reference sequence). The CDR3 covers 15 residues. CDR3 nucleotide sequence: TGTGCCAGCAGCTTGGTAGCGGTAAATAACAATGAGCAGTTCTTC. It yields the protein CASSLVAVNNNEQFF. Full variable domain (remainder filled in from reference TRBV5-5 and TRBJ2-1): DAGVTQSPTHLIKTRGQQVTLRCSPISGHKSVSWYQQVLGQGPQFIFQYYEKEERGRGNFPDRFSARQFPNYSSELNVNALLLGDSALYLCASSLVAVNNNEQFFGPGTRLTVL.

The chain couples TRBV11-2 to TRBJ2-5; 9 positions agree with TRBD1. V gave up 4 bases and J gave up 4 bases; unmatched junction bases: 7. The germline gives CDR1 SGHAT, CDR2 FQNNGV. The CDR3 is 15 amino acids. Written as DNA, the CDR3 is TGTGCCAGCAGCTCGTGGACAGGGGTGATAGAGACCCAGTACTTC. Protein: CASSSWTGVIETQYF.

The rearrangement joins TRBV21-1 to TRBJ2-7; the table assigns TRBD2, which was not confirmed against the DNA. TRBV21-1 is classified as a pseudogene. CDR3 length equals 17 residues. CDR3 loop: CASNPETSGSPLDEQYF. In DNA, the CDR3 is TGTGCCAGCAACCCCGAGACTAGCGGGAGCCCACTCGACGAGCAGTACTTC.

This sequence joins TRBV11-2 and TRBJ2-3; 7 nucleotides match TRBD1. This CDR3 comprises 14 residues. The trim removed 8 bases at V and 7 bases at J, leaving 12 bases unmatched. CDR1 is SGHAT and CDR2 is FQNNGV in the germline V gene. The CDR3 here is CASRTVGGAYTQYF. The CDR3 DNA sequence: TGTGCCAGCCGCACCGTAGGGGGCGCTTATACGCAGTATTTT.

This clone has only a few counts. The rearrangement joins TRBV28 to TRBJ2-5; 7 nucleotides agree with TRBD1. CDR1 MDHEN and CDR2 SYDVKM come from the germline V gene. The length of the CDR3 is 13 residues. Losses at the gene ends were 9 bases for V and 6 bases for J; bases not matched to a gene: 10. In DNA form, the CDR3 reads TGTGCCAGTTACAGGGGCTGGGGGAAGACCCAGTACTTC. Residues: CASYRGWGKTQYF.

The chain combines TRBV9 with TRBJ2-7; TRBD2 matches 8 bases. The V gene's germline CDR1 is SGDLS and CDR2 YYNGEE. The V segment lost 4 bases and the J segment 6 bases; nucleotides outside the gene matches: 9. This CDR3 has 14 residues. CDR3 DNA: TGTGCCAGCAGCCCTTTGGGTAGCGGGGTCGAGCAGTACTTC. Protein product: CASSPLGSGVEQYF.

V usage is TRBV4-3 and J usage is TRBJ1-1; no definite D call. CDR1 is LGHNA and CDR2 is YSLEER in the germline V gene. With 0 bases removed from V and 4 bases from J, the gap between germline ends came to 18 bases. This CDR3 region has 17 residues. The CDR3 region is CASSQEHRRPLFTEAFF. In DNA form, the CDR3 reads TGCGCCAGCAGCCAAGAACACAGAAGGCCCCTCTTCACTGAAGCTTTCTTT.

The chain has TRBV15 and TRBJ2-7, with 7 bases aligning to TRBD1. Per germline, CDR1 LNHNV and CDR2 YYDKDF (reference sequence). V shed 1 base, J shed 2 bases, and the junction held 5 bases outside the gene matches. CDR3 size: 15 residues. The CDR3 is CATSRGGGPTYEQYF. The CDR3 DNA follows: TGTGCCACCAGCAGAGGAGGGGGCCCTACCTACGAGCAGTACTTC.